What follows are 10 T cell receptor beta chains derived from one specimen sequenced in a study of shared clonotypes between healthy human individuals. CD45RO-negative CD8 cells positively selected for CCR7 made up the naive population, which excluded terminally differentiated effector memory CD45RA+ cells. Method: immunoSEQ multiplex PCR; TCRdb's copy keeps in-frame clones and lacks some. The data contain about 2.1 million clones, 93% of them singletons. Sequences were obtained from naive CD8+ T cells from PBMCs. These TCRs come from a man younger than 35 in good health. Some clones in this sample may be carry-over from other donors' samples.

The V gene is TRBV7-8, the J gene TRBJ2-7; the match to TRBD2 covers 9 bases. The germline V gene encodes CDR1 SGHVS and CDR2 FQNEAQ. The ends lost 3 bases at V and 0 bases at J; junction bases unmatched: 3. This CDR3 comprises 15 residues. For the CDR3, the DNA is TGTGCCAGCAGCTTGGAGACTAGCGGCTCCTACGAGCAGTACTTC. Residues: CASSLETSGSYEQYF.

The chain carries TRBV27 and TRBJ2-7; maybe TRBD2 (6 bases). V lost 3 bases and J lost 3, with 15 bases in between. The CDR3 is 15 amino acids. The germline V gene has CDR1 MNHEY and CDR2 SMNVEV (reference sequence). The CDR3 nucleotides are TGTGCCAGCAGTTTGGGACTCCAACCTAACTACGAGCAGTACTTC. Amino acids: CASSLGLQPNYEQYF.

A single count supports this clone. This sequence joins TRBV7-9 and TRBJ2-3; D gene ambiguous. The length of the CDR3 is 14 residues. The germline CDR1 and CDR2 sequences are SEHNR and FQNEAQ (reference sequence). Trimming took 5 bases from V and 3 from J, leaving 12 bases between them. The DNA for the CDR3 is TGTGCCAGCAGCCCTGGTGGGGTAACAGATACGCAGTATTTT. Encoded protein: CASSPGGVTDTQYF.

A single count supports this clone. The V and J genes are TRBV7-9 and TRBJ2-1; no definite D call. Germline V gene sequence: CDR1 SEHNR, CDR2 FQNEAQ (reference sequence). V lost 3 bases and J 7 bases, leaving 13 bases between the germline ends. This CDR3 is 14 amino acids long. The CDR3 DNA follows: TGTGCCAGCAGCTTCGGCCCGGCTCCGAATGAGCAGTTCTTC. Its protein product is CASSFGPAPNEQFF.

The V call is TRBV19, the J call TRBJ2-1; D possibly corresponds to TRBD1 (5 bases). Germline lookup yields CDR1 LNHDA and CDR2 SQIVND (reference sequence). V dropped 4 bases and J dropped 3 bases, with 10 bases sitting between them. The CDR3 length is 14 residues. This chain's CDR3 is CASSTRTHYNEQFF. As DNA, the CDR3 is TGTGCCAGTAGTACCCGGACACACTACAATGAGCAGTTCTTC.

The chain joins TRBV7-9 to TRBJ1-2, with 7 nucleotides matching TRBD1. The CDR3 extends over 16 amino acids. Trimming cost V 7 bases and J 4 bases; bases outside gene matches: 15. Germline CDR1 reads SEHNR; CDR2 reads FQNEAQ (reference sequence). Here the CDR3 DNA reads TGTGCCAGCACCTTCGGGACAGCACAATCGAGCTATGGCTACACCTTC. Amino acids: CASTFGTAQSSYGYTF.

This clone is a singleton in its sample. The rearrangement uses TRBV2 and TRBJ1-5, with a tentative D call TRBD1 (5 bases). V was cut by 1 base and J by 2 bases, with 15 bases left in between. Germline CDR1 reads SNHLY; CDR2 reads FYNNEI. This CDR3 is 17 amino acids long. This CDR3 reads CASSEGVGPLGNQPQHF. The CDR3 region has the DNA TGTGCCAGCAGTGAAGGGGTGGGGCCTTTGGGCAATCAGCCCCAGCATTTT.

The V call is TRBV28, the J call TRBJ2-3; TRBD2 matches 12 bases. Losses at the gene ends were 2 bases for V and 4 bases for J; bases not matched to a gene: 10. Germline V gene data show CDR1 as MDHEN and CDR2 as SYDVKM. The CDR3 consists of 18 residues. The CDR3 nucleotides are TGTGCCAGCAGTTTAACTTGGCTGACTAGCGGGAGTGCAGATACGCAGTATTTT. Translation gives CASSLTWLTSGSADTQYF.

V usage is TRBV19 and J usage is TRBJ1-1, with unresolved D. Trimming removed 7 bases from V and 5 bases from J, with 11 bases in between. Germline V CDR1 and CDR2: LNHDA, SQIVND (reference sequence). The CDR3 has 12 amino acids. CDR3 region: CASTLGLTEAFF. Written as DNA, the CDR3 is TGTGCCAGTACCCTTGGGTTAACTGAAGCTTTCTTT.

This chain uses TRBV6-9 with TRBJ2-7, with a possible D match to TRBD1 (6 bases). Germline CDR1 reads MNHGY; CDR2 reads SVAAGI. This CDR3 is 12 amino acids long. Deletions cut 6 bases from V and 5 bases from J, with 11 bases between. The CDR3, as DNA: TGTGCCAGCAGGGGCAGGGGTCACGAGCAGTACTTC. Translation: CASRGRGHEQYF.